The sequence of this T cell receptor beta chain was determined in a study of identical twins. Points from the study as a whole: Memory repertoires showed no such pattern, whereas abundant cord blood beta clonotypes carried fewer insertions.

Template switching created a universal primer site, and the cDNA included unique molecular identifiers. TCRdb called the 5' RACE reads again in MiXCR, with one record for every CDR3 protein. The sample has about 250,000 distinct CDR3 sequences; 7.5% are singletons. This clonotype was seen repeatedly, ten times or more. What it binds is unknown. The CDR3 is made up of 14 amino acids. Trimming took off 3 bases at V and 8 bases at J, with 13 bases between the two ends. A further study also used this sample, focusing on yellow fever vaccine responses in identical twins.

Specimen: CD8+ T cells sorted from blood. The origin of this receptor is a woman younger than 30 in good health. The chain uses TRBV12-3 or TRBV12-4 and TRBJ1-4, with TRBD1 as a possible D gene (5 bases). CDR3 coding DNA: TGTGCCAGCAGTTTGGGCAGGGTATCGGAAAAACTGTTTTTT. As protein: CASSLGRVSEKLFF.